Listed here are 20 T cell receptor beta chains from one sample, sequenced in a study of T cells in Graves' hyperthyroidism and ophthalmopathy. From RNA transcripts, TCR beta CDR3 regions were amplified. First-round RT-PCR targeting the TCR CDR3 was performed with the HTBI primer set. TCRdb called the multiplex PCR reads again in MiXCR, with one record for every CDR3 protein. The sample yields fewer than 450,000 distinct CDR3 sequences, over 11% seen once. The material sequenced was blood. These receptor sequences come from a man aged 50 to 59 with Graves' ophthalmopathy.

This clonotype was observed at least ten times. This chain connects TRBV6-1 to TRBJ2-1; 7 bases agree with TRBD1. This CDR3 is built from 15 residues. Germline-derived CDR1 and CDR2 are MNHNS and SASEGT. Losses at the gene ends were 5 bases for V and 4 bases for J; bases not matched to a gene: 8. The chain's CDR3 is CASSPEDRRYNEQFF. For the CDR3, the DNA is TGTGCCAGCAGTCCCGAGGACAGGCGATACAATGAGCAGTTCTTC.

This rearrangement joins TRBV29-1 to TRBJ2-3; 10 bases fit TRBD2. CDR3 size: 14 residues. The germline V gene has CDR1 SQVTM and CDR2 ANQGSEA. V lost 7 bases to trimming and J lost 1 base; unmatched junction nucleotides: 5. The CDR3 DNA reads TGCAGCGCCGACGGGACTAGCGGCACAGATACGCAGTATTTT. This codes for CSADGTSGTDTQYF.

This clonotype was seen at least ten times. The rearrangement links TRBV27 to TRBJ2-1; no definite D call. V was shortened by 9 bases and J by 3 bases, with 12 bases between the two germline ends. Germline V lookup: CDR1 MNHEY, CDR2 SMNVEV (reference sequence). This CDR3 is built from 13 residues. For the CDR3, the DNA is TGTGCCAGAAGTCAAAGCCGCTACAATGAGCAGTTCTTC. It encodes CARSQSRYNEQFF.

This clonotype was seen a handful of times. This chain links TRBV5-1 with TRBJ1-1, with 7 bases aligning to TRBD1. The CDR3 runs to 16 residues. The junction had 6 bases not matched to a gene; V was cut back by 0 bases and J by 1 base. Germline-derived CDR1 and CDR2 are SGHRS and YFSETQ. DNA for the CDR3: TGCGCCAGCAGCTTGGCGAACAGGGGCCGGAACACTGAAGCTTTCTTT. Translating it yields CASSLANRGRNTEAFF.

Points on this clonotype: The limits of the CDR3 on the DNA are not certain, so only TCRdb's listed CDR3 is given. This chain joins TRBV5-6 and TRBJ2-1; the table's D call of TRBD1 was not tested on the DNA. Germline CDR1 reads SGHDT; CDR2 reads YYEEEE. A total of 21 residues make up the CDR3, ends included. The CDR3 region is CASSFYICSASGARGPNEQFF.

This clonotype was seen repeatedly, ten times or more. The chain has TRBV30 and TRBJ2-1; 10 bases line up with TRBD2. This CDR3 has 13 residues. J lost 7 bases, V lost 1 base, and 1 base had no gene match. The germline V gene has CDR1 GTSNPN and CDR2 SVGIG (reference sequence). CDR3 loop: CAWSGAGGNEQFF. The CDR3 bases are TGTGCCTGGAGTGGAGCGGGAGGGAATGAGCAGTTCTTC.

This clonotype was counted at least ten times. The chain has TRBV10-3 and TRBJ2-5; TRBD2 agrees at 8 bases. With V trimmed by 1 base and J by 5 bases, 12 bases remained unmatched. The CDR3 is 17 residues long. Germline V CDR1 and CDR2: ENHRY, SYGVKD. The CDR3 loop reads CAISELDGRADEETQYF. The CDR3 coding sequence is TGTGCCATCAGTGAGTTAGACGGGAGGGCCGATGAGGAGACCCAGTACTTC.

This clonotype was recorded many times. The rearrangement uses TRBV5-1 and TRBJ1-2; no firm D call. With 0 bases removed from V and 5 bases from J, the gap between germline ends came to 8 bases. The germline gives CDR1 SGHRS, CDR2 YFSETQ. The CDR3 contains 13 residues. As DNA, the CDR3 is TGCGCCAGCAGCTTGGGGTCAGAATATGGCTACACCTTC. Amino acids: CASSLGSEYGYTF.

The chain is built from TRBV6-2 or TRBV6-3 and TRBJ1-5, with D unclear. Germline values: CDR1 MNHEY, CDR2 SVGEGT. Trimming pared 0 bases from V and 1 base from J, leaving 7 bases between. The CDR3 has 15 residues. The CDR3 DNA follows: TGTGCCAGCAGTTACTCGACTTGGAGCAATCAGCCCCAGCATTTT. It codes for CASSYSTWSNQPQHF.

The table lists this clonotype with many counts. The chain uses TRBV30 and TRBJ2-1, with D unresolved. Germline V lookup: CDR1 GTSNPN, CDR2 SVGIG (reference sequence). The CDR3 consists of 12 residues. Trimming pared 1 base from V and 9 bases from J, leaving 10 bases between. The CDR3 here is CAWSDALTEQFF. The CDR3 nucleotides read TGTGCCTGGAGTGACGCACTCACTGAGCAGTTCTTC.

This clonotype was detected ten times or more. V is TRBV24-1 and J is TRBJ2-2; D uncertain. The CDR3 is 15 residues long. Per germline, CDR1 KGHDR and CDR2 SFDVKD. With 6 bases removed from V and 4 bases from J, the gap between germline ends came to 14 bases. DNA for the CDR3: TGTGCCACCAGTCTTGGGATCAGACCCACCGGGGAGCTGTTTTTT. Encoded protein: CATSLGIRPTGELFF.

V usage is TRBV7-9 and J usage is TRBJ2-1; 13 bases are shared with TRBD2. The length of the CDR3 is 15 residues. Germline CDR1 is SEHNR and CDR2 is FQNEAQ (reference sequence). The trim removed 5 bases at V and 9 bases at J, leaving 7 bases unmatched. CDR3 sequence reads: CASSATSGREGEQFF. CDR3 coding DNA: TGTGCCAGCAGCGCAACTAGCGGGAGGGAGGGTGAGCAGTTCTTC.

This clonotype was observed many times. The rearrangement links TRBV7-8 to TRBJ2-2; the match to TRBD1 covers 7 bases. This CDR3 is built from 16 residues. The germline V gene encodes CDR1 SGHVS and CDR2 FQNEAQ. After removal of 2 bases from V and 4 bases from J, the junction contained 7 bases not matched to a gene. The CDR3 DNA is TGTGCCAGCAGCTTATACCGGGACAGAACCACCGGGGAGCTGTTTTTT. This translates into CASSLYRDRTTGELFF. The entire variable domain, with the rest obtained from reference TRBV7-8 and TRBJ2-2, is as follows: GAGVSQSPRYKVAKRGQDVALRCDPISGHVSLFWYQQALGQGPEFLTYFQNEAQLDKSGLPSDRFFAERPEGSVSTLKIQRTQQEDSAVYLCASSLYRDRTTGELFFGEGSRLTVL.

This clonotype was seen a handful of times. The J gene is TRBJ2-7, the V gene TRBV7-9; D is unclear. The CDR3 length is 14 residues. The germline CDR1 and CDR2 sequences are SEHNR and FQNEAQ (reference sequence). The V end lost 5 bases, the J end lost 0 bases, and 11 bases lay between the germline ends. CDR3 bases: TGTGCCAGCAGCCTAGGAAGAACCTCCTACGAGCAGTACTTC. Amino acids: CASSLGRTSYEQYF.

This clonotype was seen at least ten times. The chain has TRBV20-1 and TRBJ2-1; 12 bases are shared with TRBD2. The CDR3 totals 15 residues. The V and J ends lost 5 bases and 6 bases, in that order; junction bases with no gene match: 8. CDR1 DFQATT and CDR2 SNEGSKA come from the germline V gene (reference sequence). The DNA for the CDR3 is TGCAGTGCTGCTGCGGGGACTAGCGGGTTCAATGAGCAGTTCTTC. It encodes CSAAAGTSGFNEQFF.

Comments on this clonotype: At one end the junction does not follow the germline gene, possibly because of a read error. The genes are TRBV7-9 and TRBJ2-2; weak D call: TRBD2 (6 bases). The CDR3 has 14 residues. Germline values: CDR1 SEHNR, CDR2 FQNEAQ (reference sequence). CDR3 sequence (DNA): TGTGCCAGCAGCTTACTAGCGACTACCGGGGAGCCGTTTTTT. Translating it yields CASSLLATTGEPFF.

A remark on this clonotype: This could be a read error, since a much larger clone is one nucleotide away. The chain is built from TRBV7-2 and TRBJ2-3, with D perhaps matching TRBD1 or TRBD2 (5 bases each). V was trimmed by 6 bases and J by 2 bases, leaving 12 bases between them. Germline assignment: CDR1 SGHTA and CDR2 FQGNSA. This CDR3 region has 14 residues. The CDR3 DNA is TGTGCCAGCAGGGGATGGGGGAACACAGATACGCAGTATTTT. Translated: CASRGWGNTDTQYF.

The chain carries TRBV6-1 and TRBJ2-2; maybe TRBD1 (6 bases). V was shortened by 4 bases and J by 5 bases, with 11 bases between the two germline ends. CDR1 is MNHNS and CDR2 is SASEGT in the germline V gene. This CDR3 spans 14 amino acids. The CDR3 DNA reads as TGTGCCAGCAGTGCCCGCAGGGGTACCGGGGAGCTGTTTTTT. Encoded protein: CASSARRGTGELFF.

This clonotype was seen a handful of times. This chain uses TRBV7-2 with TRBJ1-3; weak D call: TRBD1 (6 bases). The CDR3 is 14 residues long. Trimming took 0 bases from V and 6 from J, leaving 9 bases between them. Germline V gene data show CDR1 as SGHTA and CDR2 as FQGNSA. CDR3 amino acids: CASSLAQGLNTIYF. The CDR3 DNA reads TGTGCCAGCAGCTTAGCCCAGGGGCTAAACACCATATATTTT.

Many counts were recorded for this clonotype. The chain uses TRBV15 and TRBJ2-3; D gene unclear. With 1 base removed from V and 3 bases from J, the gap between germline ends came to 2 bases. Looked up from germline, CDR1 is LNHNV and CDR2 is YYDKDF (reference sequence). The CDR3 has 12 residues. In DNA form, the CDR3 reads TGTGCCACCAGCAGAGGGACAGATACGCAGTATTTT. This translates into CATSRGTDTQYF.